The 16 T cell receptor beta chains presented below share a single source sample, sequenced in a study of synovial regulatory T cells in juvenile arthritis (dated by TCRdb to the mid-2010s). Library preparation was by the immunoSEQ multiplex PCR assay. TCRdb provides this immuneACCESS table in a form limited to in-frame rearrangements. Some clones are lacking; in checked studies, under half of them reflect an unresolved V gene, and why the rest are absent is not known. The sample table on file contains about 9,600 clones. Roughly 2% of the sample lies in the top ten. The sequencing sample was made of Treg cells from blood. The sample's cell subset or site label, in plain terms: remaining (HLA-DR-negative) circulating blood Treg cells. These receptors were collected from a donor younger than 30 with juvenile idiopathic arthritis.

The rearrangement joins TRBV27 to TRBJ1-1. CDR1 MNHEY and CDR2 SMNVEV come from the germline V gene (reference sequence). The CDR3 has 14 residues. The nucleotide record is missing. The CDR3 region is CASSPIGMNTEAFF.

The V call is TRBV7-9, the J call TRBJ2-7. The germline gives CDR1 SEHNR, CDR2 FQNEAQ (reference sequence). The CDR3 covers 12 residues. No DNA sequence is on record. CDR3 protein: CASSLVGYEQYF. Full variable domain (missing parts from reference TRBV7-9 and TRBJ2-7): DTGVSQNPRHKITKRGQNVTFRCDPISEHNRLYWYRQTLGQGPEFLTYFQNEAQLEKSRLLSDRFSAERPKGSFSTLEIQRTEQGDSAMYLCASSLVGYEQYFGPGTRLTVT.

The chain carries TRBV4-3 and TRBJ2-2; the TCRdb call, TRBD1, lacks DNA for checking. CDR1 and CDR2 from the germline V gene are LGHNA and YSLEER. The CDR3 totals 15 residues. No DNA accompanies this entry. The CDR3 sequence: CASSRGQGAPGELFF.

The chain has TRBV19 and TRBJ1-5; absent DNA, TCRdb's TRBD1 call cannot be checked. Germline values: CDR1 LNHDA, CDR2 SQIVND (reference sequence). This CDR3 contains 13 residues. DNA is not on record. CDR3 region: CASEQLGNQPQHF.

The V call is TRBV12-5, the J call TRBJ2-1; absent DNA, TCRdb's TRBD1 call cannot be checked. CDR1 is LGHNT, CDR2 FRNRAP, per germline. This CDR3 is 15 amino acids long. No DNA is recorded. CDR3 in amino acids: CASGRGQEGLNEQFF. Supplemented by reference TRBV12-5 and TRBJ2-1, the full variable domain reads DARVTQTPRHKVTEMGQEVTMRCQPILGHNTVFWYRQTMMQGLELLAYFRNRAPLDDSGMPKDRFSAEMPDATLATLKIQPSEPRDSAVYFCASGRGQEGLNEQFFGPGTRLTVL.

J is TRBJ1-5 and V is TRBV6-5; with no DNA, the TCRdb D assignment of TRBD1 cannot be verified. The V gene's germline CDR1 is MNHEY and CDR2 SVGAGI. The CDR3 is 15 residues long. No nucleotide data were recorded. This CDR3 reads CASSQGVGLGQPQHF.

The rearrangement uses TRBV5-1 and TRBJ2-1; TCRdb's assignment of TRBD2 cannot be checked, as there is no DNA. This CDR3 is built from 18 residues. DNA was not recorded. The germline V gene has CDR1 SGHRS and CDR2 YFSETQ. The CDR3 here is CASSLDRRRLAGSNEQFF.

This clone registers medium-sized by frequency. The chain has TRBV6-5 and TRBJ1-3. The germline CDR1 and CDR2 sequences are MNHEY and SVGAGI. There are 13 residues in the CDR3. The nucleotide record is missing. The CDR3 protein is CASSRTEGNTIYF.

The V call is TRBV2, the J call TRBJ2-7; as DNA is missing, the TRBD2 call by TCRdb cannot be tested. CDR1 is SNHLY and CDR2 is FYNNEI in the germline V gene. The CDR3 sequence is 15 residues long. No DNA appears here. CDR3 loop: CASDPGLAGTYEQYF.

This sequence joins TRBV7-3 and TRBJ2-5; the D call of TRBD2 rests on TCRdb alone, since no DNA is present to check it. Germline CDR1 SGHTA, CDR2 FQGTGA. The length of the CDR3 is 13 residues. The protein alone is recorded here. The CDR3 here is CASSLTRLETQYF.

The chain has TRBV5-6 and TRBJ1-1. This CDR3 comprises 13 residues. The DNA sequence is not available. Germline CDR1 reads SGHDT; CDR2 reads YYEEEE. The CDR3 spells CARKGVMNTEAFF.

The chain recombines TRBV5-4 with TRBJ2-7; TCRdb gives TRBD2 as the D gene, but with no DNA this cannot be confirmed. From germline, CDR1 is SGHNT and CDR2 YYREEE (reference sequence). The CDR3 loop spans 16 amino acids. No DNA sequence was recorded. CDR3 in amino acids: CASSNHLAGRTYEQYF.

This clone is medium-sized by frequency. J is TRBJ1-6 and V is TRBV6-1. The CDR3 runs to 17 residues. No DNA sequence is on record. Germline CDR1 and CDR2: MNHNS and SASEGT. CDR3 residues: CASSEALWNGGDSPLHF.

The rearrangement links TRBV7-9 to TRBJ1-2; TCRdb lists TRBD1, though no DNA is available to test this call. Germline CDR1 is SEHNR and CDR2 is FQNEAQ (reference sequence). CDR3 size: 14 residues. No DNA appears here. Here the CDR3 reads CASSHENNIDGYTF.

The rearrangement joins TRBV5-5 to TRBJ2-3; without DNA, the TCRdb call of TRBD2 cannot be checked. The CDR3 loop spans 14 amino acids. The DNA is not on file. Germline CDR1 SGHKS, CDR2 YYEKEE (reference sequence). CDR3 protein: CASSLAGYSDTQYF.

The chain couples TRBV6-1 to TRBJ1-5. CDR1 MNHNS and CDR2 SASEGT come from the germline V gene. This CDR3 has 13 residues. DNA was not recorded. The CDR3 loop is CASRYRERNSQHF.